The TCR beta chain under discussion was sequenced for a study of graft-versus-host responses after intestinal transplantation. Overall study context: Transplant recipients had multivisceral, liver-intestinal, or isolated intestinal grafts.

With regard to this clone: Its antigen is as yet unknown.

Profiled with immunoSEQ multiplex PCR; TCRdb holds only in-frame clones, not every one. Of some 130,000 clones detected, roughly 93% appear once; the ten largest clones hold roughly 0.12%. Unmatched junction bases numbered 7, after V lost 6 bases and J lost 2 bases. The CDR3 has 15 amino acids. CDR1 is LNHDA, CDR2 SQIVND, per germline (reference sequence). General study points: There was an association between peak levels of circulating GvH clones and early post-transplant HvG declines. In recipient marrow, GvH clones were found, and some appeared first in ileum or blood.

The chain couples TRBV19 to TRBJ2-7; TRBD2 agrees at 10 bases. This TCR derives from a human donor who received an intestinal transplant. Material: unstimulated CD4+ T cells sorted from spleen or lymph node cells, obtained before intestinal transplant. The CDR3 reads CASRSSSGSTYEQYF. CDR3 DNA: TGTGCCAGTAGGTCCTCTAGCGGGAGCACCTACGAGCAGTACTTC.